This record looks at one T cell receptor beta chain sequence and its context. The junction shows a germline mismatch at one end, possibly a read error. The sample comes from a study of control samples from healthy donors and cancer patients. The CDR3 contains 13 residues. The germline gives CDR1 SGHTA, CDR2 FQGNSA. Produced via immunoSEQ multiplex PCR; TCRdb's table is partial and in-frame only. The sample gives around 85,000 clones, approximately 91% of which show up once; 7.6% is in the top ten. Sample: blood. The chain uses TRBV7-2 and TRBJ1-4; no firm D call. The sequence derives from a woman aged 55-70 years in good health. CDR3 in DNA: TGTGCCGGCAGCTTCGTTAAGGGTGAAAAACTGTTTTTT. Translated, it gives CAGSFVKGEKLFF.